A selection of T cell receptor beta chains follows, all from one sample in a study of blood T cell repertoires in COVID-19. Profiled with immunoSEQ multiplex PCR; TCRdb holds only in-frame clones, not every one. The sample has more than 200,000 clones; more than 65% are singletons. The sample taken for sequencing was peripheral blood. The receptors here all came from a man aged 50 to 60 with active or convalescent COVID-19. Both conserved end residues are trimmed from each CDR3.

J,length,V,CDR3
TRBJ2-5,14,TRBV5-1,ASSIPPRGPQETQY
TRBJ1-1,11,TRBV19,ASSGTVDTEAF
TRBJ2-1,11,TRBV29-1,SVVFGGGASEF
TRBJ2-3,14,TRBV7-2,ASSPRTGGVGDTQY
TRBJ2-7,11,TRBV7-6,ASSLDRSYEQY
TRBJ1-4,14,TRBV7-2,ASSPSTGGRSEKLF
TRBJ2-3,11,TRBV12-3/TRBV12-4,ASSLAGQDTQY
TRBJ2-6,13,TRBV2,ASSSDQTGANVLT
TRBJ2-3,14,TRBV11-2,ASSLGASYYTDTQY
TRBJ2-5,12,TRBV7-9,VSSLVAPQETQY
TRBJ2-5,12,TRBV19,ASSEGRGQETQY
TRBJ1-5,14,TRBV27,ASSTRETGAWVTQH
TRBJ1-4,13,TRBV11-2,ASSRSGTANEKLF
TRBJ1-3,10,TRBV30,ARTGSGNTIY
TRBJ1-6,10,TRBV19,ASSSQGSPLH
TRBJ2-1,12,TRBV28,ASRAGGSYNEQF
TRBJ2-1,13,TRBV5-1,ASRLAGGRYNEQF
TRBJ2-1,13,TRBV12-5,ASGLVSSRYNEQF
TRBJ1-5,17,TRBV2,ASSEFVGTVVWSNQPQH
TRBJ2-3,10,TRBV5-4,ASSTGPDTQY
TRBJ2-5,15,TRBV25-1,ASSELGGGNIRETQY
TRBJ1-5,14,TRBV7-2,ASSLGRVPGNQPQH
TRBJ1-2,13,TRBV28,ASSLVGGANYGYT
TRBJ2-3,13,TRBV14,ASSPTRTGTDTQY
TRBJ2-1,10,TRBV30,ALGQGLGEQF
TRBJ1-2,11,TRBV9,ASKGQGYYGYT
TRBJ2-7,12,TRBV27,ASSSSGGLYEQY
TRBJ1-6,10,TRBV7-3,ASSMGGAPLH
TRBJ1-2,13,TRBV4-2,ASSQDRGANYGYT
TRBJ2-7,10,TRBV28,ASSDRVTGQY
TRBJ1-3,14,TRBV3-1/TRBV3-2,ASSQMTGSSGNTIY
TRBJ2-2,13,TRBV11-2,ASSLGLEGTGELF
TRBJ2-7,16,TRBV4-2,ASSQDHGLAGGTYEQY
TRBJ2-3,13,TRBV6-5,ASSGLAGGSDTQY
TRBJ1-5,12,TRBV2,ASSEDSSNQPQH
TRBJ2-5,14,TRBV7-9,ASSLFTSRYQETQY
TRBJ2-1,13,TRBV29-1,SVTVRGLGGNEQF
TRBJ1-6,11,TRBV7-3,ASSVNSNSPLH
TRBJ1-2,12,TRBV19,ASSSRDSRPIYT
TRBJ2-6,13,TRBV9,ASSVEVAGANVLT
TRBJ1-1,13,TRBV9,ASSVGWGQTTEAF
TRBJ2-2,13,TRBV5-1,ASSLDQPGSGELF
TRBJ2-3,12,TRBV24-1,ATGVAGTTDTQY
TRBJ1-4,12,TRBV27,ASSLGQGGEKLF
TRBJ2-2,10,TRBV2,ASSEVVGELF
TRBJ1-3,15,TRBV19,ASSRDLGQSSGNTIY
TRBJ2-7,14,TRBV11-3,ASSLALAGGPYEQY
TRBJ2-7,12,TRBV23-1,ASSQSLAFYEQY
TRBJ2-1,13,TRBV27,ASSLKGAPGNEQF
TRBJ2-5,13,TRBV7-2,ASSLVSRGGETQY